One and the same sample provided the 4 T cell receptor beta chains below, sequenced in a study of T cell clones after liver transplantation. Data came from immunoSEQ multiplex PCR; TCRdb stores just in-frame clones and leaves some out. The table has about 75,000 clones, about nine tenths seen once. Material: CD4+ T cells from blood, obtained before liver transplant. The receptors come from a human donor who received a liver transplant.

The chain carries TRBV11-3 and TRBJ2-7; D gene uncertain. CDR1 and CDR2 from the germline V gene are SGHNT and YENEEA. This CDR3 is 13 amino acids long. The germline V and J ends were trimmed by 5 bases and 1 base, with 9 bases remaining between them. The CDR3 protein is CASSPQDSYEQYF. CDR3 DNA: TGTGCCAGCAGCCCTCAAGATTCCTACGAGCAGTACTTC.

The CDR3 DNA reads TGTGCCAGCAGCGTCTCAGACAGGGTGGAAGAAAAACTGTTTTTT. Its protein is CASSVSDRVEEKLFF. The rearrangement uses TRBV9 and TRBJ1-4; TRBD1 aligns across 7 bases. V shed 2 bases, J shed 8 bases, and the junction held 9 bases outside the gene matches. Germline assignment: CDR1 SGDLS and CDR2 YYNGEE. CDR3 length: 15 amino acids.

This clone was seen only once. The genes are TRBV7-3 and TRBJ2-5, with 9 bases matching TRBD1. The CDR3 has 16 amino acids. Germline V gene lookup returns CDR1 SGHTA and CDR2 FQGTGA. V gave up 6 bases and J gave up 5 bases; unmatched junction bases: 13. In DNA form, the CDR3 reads TGTGCCAGCAGTTTGGGGAGGACAGGGGCTCATGAGACCCAGTACTTC. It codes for CASSLGRTGAHETQYF.

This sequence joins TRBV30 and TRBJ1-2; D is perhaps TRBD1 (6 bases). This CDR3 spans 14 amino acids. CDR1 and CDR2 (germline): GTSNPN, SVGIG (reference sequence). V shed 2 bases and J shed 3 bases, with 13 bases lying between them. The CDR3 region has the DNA TGTGCCTGGAGTCCCTCCCGACAGGACTATGGCTACACCTTC. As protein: CAWSPSRQDYGYTF.